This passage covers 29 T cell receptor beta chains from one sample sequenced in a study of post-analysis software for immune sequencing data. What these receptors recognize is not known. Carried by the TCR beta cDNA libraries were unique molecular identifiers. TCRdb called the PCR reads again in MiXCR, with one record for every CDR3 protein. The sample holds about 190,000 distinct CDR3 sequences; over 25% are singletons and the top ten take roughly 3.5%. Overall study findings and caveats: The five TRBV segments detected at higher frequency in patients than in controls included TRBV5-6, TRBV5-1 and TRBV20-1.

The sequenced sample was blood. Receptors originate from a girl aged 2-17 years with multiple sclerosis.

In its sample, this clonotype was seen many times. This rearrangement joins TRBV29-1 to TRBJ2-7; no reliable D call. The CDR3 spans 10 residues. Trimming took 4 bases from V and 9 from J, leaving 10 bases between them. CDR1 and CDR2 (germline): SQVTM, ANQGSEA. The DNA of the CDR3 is TGCAGCGTTGGTGACGCAAGGCAGTACTTC. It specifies CSVGDARQYF.

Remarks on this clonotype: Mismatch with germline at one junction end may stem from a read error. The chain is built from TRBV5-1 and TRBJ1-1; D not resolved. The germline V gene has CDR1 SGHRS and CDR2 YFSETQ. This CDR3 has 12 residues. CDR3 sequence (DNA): TGCGCCAGCAGCGGCGGGAACACTGGAGCTTTCTTT. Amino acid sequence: CASSGGNTGAFF.

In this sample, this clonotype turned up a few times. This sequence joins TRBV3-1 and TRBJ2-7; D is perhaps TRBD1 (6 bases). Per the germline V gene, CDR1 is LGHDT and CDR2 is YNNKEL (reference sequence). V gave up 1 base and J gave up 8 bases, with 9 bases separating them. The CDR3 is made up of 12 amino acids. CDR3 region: CASSQAQGKQYF. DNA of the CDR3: TGTGCCAGCAGCCAAGCACAGGGTAAGCAGTACTTC.

CDR3 region: CASSYSRLVWPYEQYF. The CDR3 region has the DNA TGTGCCAGCAGTTACTCACGGTTAGTTTGGCCCTACGAGCAGTACTTC. The chain combines TRBV6-5 with TRBJ2-5; D call uncertain. The J call is doubtful: the DNA matches TRBJ2-7 better. This CDR3 contains 16 residues. Germline CDR1 MNHEY, CDR2 SVGAGI.

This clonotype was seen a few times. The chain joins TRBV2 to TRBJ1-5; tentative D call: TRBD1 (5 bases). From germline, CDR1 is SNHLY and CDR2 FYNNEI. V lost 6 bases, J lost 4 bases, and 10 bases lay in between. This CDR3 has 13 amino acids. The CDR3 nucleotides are TGTGCCAGCAGGACAGAGGGTAATCAGCCCCAGCATTTT. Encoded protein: CASRTEGNQPQHF.

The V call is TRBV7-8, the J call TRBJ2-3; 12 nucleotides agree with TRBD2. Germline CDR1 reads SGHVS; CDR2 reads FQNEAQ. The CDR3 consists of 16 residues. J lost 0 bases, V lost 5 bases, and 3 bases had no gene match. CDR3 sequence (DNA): TGTGCCAGCAGCGGACTAGCGGGGCAGAGCACAGATACGCAGTATTTT. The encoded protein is CASSGLAGQSTDTQYF.

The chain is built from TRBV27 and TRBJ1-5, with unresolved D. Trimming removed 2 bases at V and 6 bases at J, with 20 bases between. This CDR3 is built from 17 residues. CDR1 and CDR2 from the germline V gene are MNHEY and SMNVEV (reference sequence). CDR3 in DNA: TGTGCCAGCAGTTTACGAGGACCCCCTACCATTGGTCAGCCCCAGCATTTT. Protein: CASSLRGPPTIGQPQHF.

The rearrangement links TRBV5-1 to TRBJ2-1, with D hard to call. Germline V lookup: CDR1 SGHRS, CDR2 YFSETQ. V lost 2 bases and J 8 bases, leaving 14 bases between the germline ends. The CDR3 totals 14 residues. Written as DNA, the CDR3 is TGCGCCAGCAGCTTTGGGCTATTCTCCTATGAGCAGTTCTTC. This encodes CASSFGLFSYEQFF.

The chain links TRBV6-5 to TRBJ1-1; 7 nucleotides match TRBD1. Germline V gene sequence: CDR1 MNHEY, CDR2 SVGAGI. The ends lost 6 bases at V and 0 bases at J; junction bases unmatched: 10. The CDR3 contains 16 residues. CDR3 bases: TGTGCCAGCAGGTCAGGGGGTCCGCCACTGAACACTGAAGCTTTCTTT. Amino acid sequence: CASRSGGPPLNTEAFF.

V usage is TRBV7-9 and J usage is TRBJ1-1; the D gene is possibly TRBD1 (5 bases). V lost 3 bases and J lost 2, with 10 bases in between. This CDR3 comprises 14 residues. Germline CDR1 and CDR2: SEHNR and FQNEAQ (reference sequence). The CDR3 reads CASSLSGTNTEAFF. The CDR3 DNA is TGTGCCAGCAGCTTGTCAGGGACCAACACTGAAGCTTTCTTT. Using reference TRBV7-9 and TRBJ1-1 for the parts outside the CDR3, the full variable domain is DTGVSQNPRHKITKRGQNVTFRCDPISEHNRLYWYRQTLGQGPEFLTYFQNEAQLEKSRLLSDRFSAERPKGSFSTLEIQRTEQGDSAMYLCASSLSGTNTEAFFGQGTRLTVV.

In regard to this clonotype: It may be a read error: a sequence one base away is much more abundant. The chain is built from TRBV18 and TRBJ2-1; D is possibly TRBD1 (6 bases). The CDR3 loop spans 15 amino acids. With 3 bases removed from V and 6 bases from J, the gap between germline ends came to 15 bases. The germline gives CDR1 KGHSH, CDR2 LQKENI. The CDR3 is CASSPGTRPCNEQFF. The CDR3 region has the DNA TGTGCCAGCTCACCCGGGACACGACCCTGCAATGAGCAGTTCTTC.

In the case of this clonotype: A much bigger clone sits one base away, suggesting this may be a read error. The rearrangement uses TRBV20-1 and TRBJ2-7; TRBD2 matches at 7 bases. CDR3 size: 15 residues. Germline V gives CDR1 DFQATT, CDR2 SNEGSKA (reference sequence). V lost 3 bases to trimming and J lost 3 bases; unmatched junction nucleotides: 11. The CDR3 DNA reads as TGCAGTGCTAGTGATTCCGGGACTACCAGCTACGAGCAGTACTTC. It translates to CSASDSGTTSYEQYF.

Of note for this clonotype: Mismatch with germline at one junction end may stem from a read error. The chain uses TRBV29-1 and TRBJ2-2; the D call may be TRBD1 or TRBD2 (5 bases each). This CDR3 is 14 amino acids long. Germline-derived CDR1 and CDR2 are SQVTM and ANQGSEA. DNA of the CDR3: TGCAGCGCAAACGCAGGGACGAACACCGGGGAGCGGTTTTTT. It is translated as CSANAGTNTGERFF.

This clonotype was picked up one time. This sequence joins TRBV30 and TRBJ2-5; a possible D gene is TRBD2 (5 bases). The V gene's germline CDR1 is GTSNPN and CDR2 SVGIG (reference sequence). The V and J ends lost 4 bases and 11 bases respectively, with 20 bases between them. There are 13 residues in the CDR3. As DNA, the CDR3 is TGTGCCTGGACGTACCGTGAGGGCTGTGAGCAGTACTTC. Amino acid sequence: CAWTYREGCEQYF.

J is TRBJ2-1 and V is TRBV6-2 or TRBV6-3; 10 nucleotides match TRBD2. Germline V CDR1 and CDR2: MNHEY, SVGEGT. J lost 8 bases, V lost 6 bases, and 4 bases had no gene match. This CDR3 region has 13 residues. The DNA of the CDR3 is TGTGCCAGCAGGCCTAGCGGGAGCTATGAGCAGTTCTTC. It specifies CASRPSGSYEQFF.

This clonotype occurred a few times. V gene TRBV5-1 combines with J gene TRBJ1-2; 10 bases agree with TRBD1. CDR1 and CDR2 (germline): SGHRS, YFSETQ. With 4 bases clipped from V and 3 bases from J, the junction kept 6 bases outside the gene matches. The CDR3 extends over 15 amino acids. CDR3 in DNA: TGCGCCAGCAGCCTGATGGGGACAGGGGACTATGGCTACACCTTC. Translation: CASSLMGTGDYGYTF.

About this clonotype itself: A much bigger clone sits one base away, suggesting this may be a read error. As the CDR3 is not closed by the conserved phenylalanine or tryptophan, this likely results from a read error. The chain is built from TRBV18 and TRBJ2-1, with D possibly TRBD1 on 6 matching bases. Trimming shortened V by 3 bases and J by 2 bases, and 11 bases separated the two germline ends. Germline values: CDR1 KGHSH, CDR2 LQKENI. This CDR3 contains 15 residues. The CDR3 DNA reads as TGTGCCAGCTCACCCGGGACACGACCCTACAATGAGCAGTTCTTA. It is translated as CASSPGTRPYNEQFL.

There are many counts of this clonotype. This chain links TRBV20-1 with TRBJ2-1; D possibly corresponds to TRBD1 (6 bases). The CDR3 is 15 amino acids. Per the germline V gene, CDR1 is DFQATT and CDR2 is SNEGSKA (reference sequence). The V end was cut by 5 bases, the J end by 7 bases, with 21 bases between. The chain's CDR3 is CSAQRLQGIGNEQFF. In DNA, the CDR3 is TGCAGTGCTCAACGGCTCCAGGGGATCGGGAATGAGCAGTTCTTC.

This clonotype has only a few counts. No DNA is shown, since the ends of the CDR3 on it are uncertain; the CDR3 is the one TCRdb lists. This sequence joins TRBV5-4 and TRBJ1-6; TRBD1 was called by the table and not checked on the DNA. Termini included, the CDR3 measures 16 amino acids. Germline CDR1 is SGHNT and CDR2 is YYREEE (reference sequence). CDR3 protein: CASSSVGLGANSPPHF.

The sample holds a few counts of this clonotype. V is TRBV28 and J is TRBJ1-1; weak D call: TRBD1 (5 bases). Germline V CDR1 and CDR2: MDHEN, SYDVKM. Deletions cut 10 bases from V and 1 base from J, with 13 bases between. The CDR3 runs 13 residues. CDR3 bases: TGTGCCACCTCAGGTGGGGGGAACACTGAAGCTTTCTTT. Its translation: CATSGGGNTEAFF.

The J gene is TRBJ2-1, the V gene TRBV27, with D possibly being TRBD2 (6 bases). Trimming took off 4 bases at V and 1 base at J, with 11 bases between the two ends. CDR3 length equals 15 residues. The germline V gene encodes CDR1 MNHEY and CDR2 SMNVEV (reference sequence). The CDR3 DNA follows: TGTGCCAGCAGTTGGGTTGGGGGGTCCTACAATGAGCAGTTCTTC. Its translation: CASSWVGGSYNEQFF.

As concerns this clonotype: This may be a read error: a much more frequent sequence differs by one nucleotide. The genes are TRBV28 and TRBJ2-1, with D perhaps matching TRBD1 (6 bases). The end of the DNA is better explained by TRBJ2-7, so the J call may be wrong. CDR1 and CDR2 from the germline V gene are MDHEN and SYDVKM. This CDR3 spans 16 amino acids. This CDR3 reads CASRRMTGDRDGEQYF. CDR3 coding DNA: TGTGCCAGCAGACGAATGACAGGTGACCGTGATGGTGAGCAGTACTTC.

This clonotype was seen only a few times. CDR3: CASSWGSKNTEAFF. The CDR3 DNA follows: TGCGCCAGCAGCTGGGGTTCTAAGAACACTGAAGCTTTCTTT. The rearrangement joins TRBV5-1 to TRBJ1-1; D unresolved. The germline V and J ends were trimmed by 3 bases and 1 base, with 10 bases remaining between them. This CDR3 has 14 residues. CDR1 is SGHRS, CDR2 YFSETQ, per germline.

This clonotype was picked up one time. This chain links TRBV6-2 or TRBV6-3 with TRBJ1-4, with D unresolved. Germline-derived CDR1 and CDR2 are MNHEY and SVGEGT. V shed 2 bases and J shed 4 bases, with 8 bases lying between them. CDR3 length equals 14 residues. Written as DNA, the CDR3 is TGTGCCAGCAGTTACCAGCGTATTAATGAAAAACTGTTTTTT. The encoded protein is CASSYQRINEKLFF.

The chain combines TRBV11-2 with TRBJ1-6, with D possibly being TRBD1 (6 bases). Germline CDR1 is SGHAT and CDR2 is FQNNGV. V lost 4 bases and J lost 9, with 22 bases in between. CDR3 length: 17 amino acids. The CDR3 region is CASSSIRQAARSSPLHF. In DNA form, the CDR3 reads TGTGCCAGCAGCTCGATAAGACAGGCGGCTCGTTCTTCACCCCTCCACTTT. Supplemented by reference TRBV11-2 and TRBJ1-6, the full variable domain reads EAGVAQSPRYKIIEKRQSVAFWCNPISGHATLYWYQQILGQGPKLLIQFQNNGVVDDSQLPKDRFSAERLKGVDSTLKIQPAKLEDSAVYLCASSSIRQAARSSPLHFGNGTRLTVT.

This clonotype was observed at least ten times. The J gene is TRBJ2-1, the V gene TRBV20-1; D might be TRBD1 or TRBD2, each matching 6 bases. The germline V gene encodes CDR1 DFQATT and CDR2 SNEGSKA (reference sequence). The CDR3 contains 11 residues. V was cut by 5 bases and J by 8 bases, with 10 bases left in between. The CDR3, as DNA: TGCAGTGCTTTGAGGGGGGATGAGCAGTTCTTC. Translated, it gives CSALRGDEQFF.

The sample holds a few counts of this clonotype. CDR3 loop: CASRGAGAPREQYF. For the CDR3, the DNA is TGTGCCAGCAGGGGGGCGGGGGCCCCTAGAGAGCAGTACTTC. This chain connects TRBV12-3 or TRBV12-4 to TRBJ2-4; D might be TRBD2 (7 bases). The CDR3 loop spans 14 amino acids. V was clipped by 6 bases and J by 13 bases, with 22 bases between them.

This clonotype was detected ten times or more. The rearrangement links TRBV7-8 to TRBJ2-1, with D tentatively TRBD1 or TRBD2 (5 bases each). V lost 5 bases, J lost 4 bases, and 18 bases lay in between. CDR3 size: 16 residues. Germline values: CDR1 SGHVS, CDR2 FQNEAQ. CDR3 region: CASSRDALGVYNEQFF. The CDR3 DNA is TGTGCCAGCAGCCGGGATGCCCTGGGGGTATACAATGAGCAGTTCTTC.

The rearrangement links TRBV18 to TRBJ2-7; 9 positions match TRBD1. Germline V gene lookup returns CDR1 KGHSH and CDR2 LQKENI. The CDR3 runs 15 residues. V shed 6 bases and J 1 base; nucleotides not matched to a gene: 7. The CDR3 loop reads CASSPDRGKSYEQYF. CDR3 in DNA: TGTGCCAGCTCCCCAGACAGGGGGAAATCCTACGAGCAGTACTTC.